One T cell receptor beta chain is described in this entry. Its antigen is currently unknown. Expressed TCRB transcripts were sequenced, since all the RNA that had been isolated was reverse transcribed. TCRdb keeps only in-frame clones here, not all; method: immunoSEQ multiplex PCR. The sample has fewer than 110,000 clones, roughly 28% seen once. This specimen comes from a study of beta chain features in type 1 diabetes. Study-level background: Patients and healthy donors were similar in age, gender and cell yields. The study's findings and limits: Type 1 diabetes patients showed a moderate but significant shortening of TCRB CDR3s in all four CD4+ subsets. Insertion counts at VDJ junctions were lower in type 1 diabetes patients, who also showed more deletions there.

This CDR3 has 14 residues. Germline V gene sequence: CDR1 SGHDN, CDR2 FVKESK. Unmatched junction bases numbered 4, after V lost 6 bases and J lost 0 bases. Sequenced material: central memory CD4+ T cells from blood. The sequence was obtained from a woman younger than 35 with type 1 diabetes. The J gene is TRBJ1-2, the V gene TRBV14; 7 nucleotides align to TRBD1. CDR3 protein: CASRPGTANYGYTF. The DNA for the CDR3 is TGTGCCAGCAGACCCGGGACAGCTAACTATGGCTACACCTTC.